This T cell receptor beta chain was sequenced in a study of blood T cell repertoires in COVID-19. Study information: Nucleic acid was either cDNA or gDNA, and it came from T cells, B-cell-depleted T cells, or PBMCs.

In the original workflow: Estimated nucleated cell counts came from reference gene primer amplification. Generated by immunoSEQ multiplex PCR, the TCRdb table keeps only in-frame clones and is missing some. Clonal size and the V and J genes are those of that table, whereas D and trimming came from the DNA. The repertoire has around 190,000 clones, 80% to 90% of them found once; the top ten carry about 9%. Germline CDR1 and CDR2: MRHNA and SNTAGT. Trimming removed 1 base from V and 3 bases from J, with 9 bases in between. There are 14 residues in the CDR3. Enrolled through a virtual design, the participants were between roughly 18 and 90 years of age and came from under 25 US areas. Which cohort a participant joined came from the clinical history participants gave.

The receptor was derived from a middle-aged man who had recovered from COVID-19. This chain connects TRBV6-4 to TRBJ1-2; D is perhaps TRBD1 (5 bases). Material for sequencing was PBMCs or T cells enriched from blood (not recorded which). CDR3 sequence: CASSDYAGDYGYTF. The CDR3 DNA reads TGTGCCAGCAGTGACTACGCGGGGGACTATGGCTACACCTTC.